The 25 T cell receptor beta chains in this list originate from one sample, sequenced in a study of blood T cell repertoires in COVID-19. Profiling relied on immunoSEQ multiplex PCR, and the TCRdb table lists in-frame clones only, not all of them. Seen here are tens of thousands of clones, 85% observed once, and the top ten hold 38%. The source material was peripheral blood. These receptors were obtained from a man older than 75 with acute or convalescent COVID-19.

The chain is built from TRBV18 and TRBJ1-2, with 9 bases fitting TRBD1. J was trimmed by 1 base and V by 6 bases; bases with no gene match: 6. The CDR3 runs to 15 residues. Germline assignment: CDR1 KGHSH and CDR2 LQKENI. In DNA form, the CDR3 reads TGTGCCAGCTCCCCCGGGACAGGGCTTAACTATGGCTACACCTTC. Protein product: CASSPGTGLNYGYTF.

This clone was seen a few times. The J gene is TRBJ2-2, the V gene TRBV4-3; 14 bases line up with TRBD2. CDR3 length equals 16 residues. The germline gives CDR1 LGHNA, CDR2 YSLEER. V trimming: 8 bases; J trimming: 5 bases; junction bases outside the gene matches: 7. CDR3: CASQQGLAGDTGELFF. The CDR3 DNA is TGCGCCAGCCAACAGGGACTAGCGGGAGATACCGGGGAGCTGTTTTTT.

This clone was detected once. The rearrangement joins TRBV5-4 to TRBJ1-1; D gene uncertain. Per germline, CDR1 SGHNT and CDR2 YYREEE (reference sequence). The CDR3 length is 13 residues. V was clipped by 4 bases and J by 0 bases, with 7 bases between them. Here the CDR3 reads CASSAGLNTEAFF. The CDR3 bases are TGTGCCAGCAGCGCGGGCCTGAACACTGAAGCTTTCTTT.

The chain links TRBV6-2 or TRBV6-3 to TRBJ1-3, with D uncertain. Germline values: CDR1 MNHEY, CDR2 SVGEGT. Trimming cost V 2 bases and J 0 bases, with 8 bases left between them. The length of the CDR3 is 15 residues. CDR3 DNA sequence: TGTGCCAGCAGTTACGACTCACACTCTGGAAACACCATATATTTT. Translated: CASSYDSHSGNTIYF.

CDR3 nucleotide sequence: TGTGCCAGCTCACCGAGTAATTACGAGCAGTACTTC. Protein product: CASSPSNYEQYF. The J gene is TRBJ2-7, the V gene TRBV18; D is unclear. Germline V CDR1 and CDR2: KGHSH, LQKENI. The V end was cut by 3 bases, the J end by 4 bases, with 7 bases between. The CDR3 covers 12 residues.

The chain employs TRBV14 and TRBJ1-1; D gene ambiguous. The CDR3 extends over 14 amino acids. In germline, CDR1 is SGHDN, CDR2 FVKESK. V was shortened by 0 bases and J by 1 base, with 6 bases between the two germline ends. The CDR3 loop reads CASSQDSGNTEAFF. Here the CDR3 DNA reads TGTGCCAGCAGCCAAGATTCGGGGAACACTGAAGCTTTCTTT.

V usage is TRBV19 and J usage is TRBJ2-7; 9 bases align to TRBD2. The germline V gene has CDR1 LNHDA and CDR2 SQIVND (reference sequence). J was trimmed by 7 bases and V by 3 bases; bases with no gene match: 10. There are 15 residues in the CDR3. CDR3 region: CASSMGGTSSGEQYF. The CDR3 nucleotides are TGTGCCAGTAGTATGGGAGGGACTAGCTCTGGAGAGCAGTACTTC.

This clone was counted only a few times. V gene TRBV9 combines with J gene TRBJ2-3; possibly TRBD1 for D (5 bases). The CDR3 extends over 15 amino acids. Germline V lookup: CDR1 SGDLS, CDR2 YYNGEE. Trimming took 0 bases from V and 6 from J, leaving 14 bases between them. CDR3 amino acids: CASSVGGRFSDTQYF. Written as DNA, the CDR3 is TGTGCCAGCAGCGTAGGGGGCCGTTTTTCGGATACGCAGTATTTT.

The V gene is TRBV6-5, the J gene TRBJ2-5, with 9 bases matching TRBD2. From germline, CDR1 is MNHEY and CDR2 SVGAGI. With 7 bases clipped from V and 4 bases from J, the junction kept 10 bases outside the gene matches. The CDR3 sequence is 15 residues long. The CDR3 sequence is CASTLTSGVGETQYF. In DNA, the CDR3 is TGTGCCAGCACTTTGACTAGCGGAGTTGGAGAGACCCAGTACTTC.

CDR3 amino acids: CASSSEEWPFVEKLFF. The CDR3 DNA follows: TGTGCCAGCAGCTCCGAGGAGTGGCCCTTTGTTGAAAAACTGTTTTTT. V is TRBV7-9 and J is TRBJ1-4; D remains unclear. The CDR3 runs 16 residues. The V gene's germline CDR1 is SEHNR and CDR2 FQNEAQ (reference sequence). Between the trimmed V and J ends, which lost 4 bases and 7 bases, there was a span of 19 bases.

CDR3 protein: CASSSWGTRKKEAKNIQYF. CDR3 nucleotides: TGTGCCAGTAGTTCGTGGGGGACACGAAAAAAAGAAGCCAAAAACATTCAGTACTTC. This chain uses TRBV19 with TRBJ2-4, with D perhaps matching TRBD1 (6 bases). Germline V gives CDR1 LNHDA, CDR2 SQIVND (reference sequence). Trimming removed 5 bases from V and 0 bases from J, with 23 bases in between. The CDR3 has 19 amino acids.

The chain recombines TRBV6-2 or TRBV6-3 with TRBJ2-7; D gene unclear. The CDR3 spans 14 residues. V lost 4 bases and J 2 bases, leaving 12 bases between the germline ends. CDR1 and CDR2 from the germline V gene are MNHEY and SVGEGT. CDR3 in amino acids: CASSSSLGTYEQYF. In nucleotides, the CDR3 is TGTGCCAGCAGTTCTAGTCTGGGTACCTACGAGCAGTACTTC.

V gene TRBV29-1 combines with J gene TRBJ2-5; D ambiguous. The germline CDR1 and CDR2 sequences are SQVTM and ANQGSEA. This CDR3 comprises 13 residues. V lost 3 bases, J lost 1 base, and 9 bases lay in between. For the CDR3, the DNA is TGCAGCGTTGAGTCTACCCCCCAAGAGACCCAGTACTTC. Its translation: CSVESTPQETQYF.

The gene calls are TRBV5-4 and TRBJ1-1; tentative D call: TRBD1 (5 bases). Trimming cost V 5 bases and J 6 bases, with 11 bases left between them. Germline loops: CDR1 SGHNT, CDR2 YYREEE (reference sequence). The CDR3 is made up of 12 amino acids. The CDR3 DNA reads TGTGCCAGCAGTGGGACTACACCTGAAGCTTTCTTT. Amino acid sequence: CASSGTTPEAFF.

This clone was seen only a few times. The CDR3, as DNA: TGTGCCAGCAGCCAGAGCGGGAGCTCCTACGAGCAGTACTTC. This translates into CASSQSGSSYEQYF. The chain combines TRBV3-1 (or the pseudogene TRBV3-2) with TRBJ2-7; 8 nucleotides match TRBD2. The CDR3 is 14 residues long. Germline lookup yields CDR1 LGHDT and CDR2 YNNKEL (reference sequence). Germline trimming cut 3 bases from V and 0 bases from J; bases unmatched to any gene: 1.

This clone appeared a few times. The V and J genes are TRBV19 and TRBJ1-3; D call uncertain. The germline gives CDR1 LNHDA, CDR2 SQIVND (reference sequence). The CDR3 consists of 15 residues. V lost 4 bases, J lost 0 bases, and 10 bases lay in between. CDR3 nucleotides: TGTGCCAGTAGTACCAGTGCCATCTCTGGAAACACCATATATTTT. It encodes CASSTSAISGNTIYF.

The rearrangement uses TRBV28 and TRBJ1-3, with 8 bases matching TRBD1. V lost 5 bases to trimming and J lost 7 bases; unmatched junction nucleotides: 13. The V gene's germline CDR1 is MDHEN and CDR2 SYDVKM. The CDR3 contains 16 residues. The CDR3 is CASSVTGQGWRNTIYF. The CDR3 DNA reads TGTGCCAGCAGTGTGACAGGACAGGGTTGGAGGAACACCATATATTTT.

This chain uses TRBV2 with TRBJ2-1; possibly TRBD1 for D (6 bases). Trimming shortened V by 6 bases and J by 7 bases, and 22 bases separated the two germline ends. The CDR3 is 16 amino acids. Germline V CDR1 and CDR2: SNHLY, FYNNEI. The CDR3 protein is CASSDRVGARGNEQFF. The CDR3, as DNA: TGTGCCAGCAGCGACCGGGTGGGGGCCCGGGGAAATGAGCAGTTCTTC.

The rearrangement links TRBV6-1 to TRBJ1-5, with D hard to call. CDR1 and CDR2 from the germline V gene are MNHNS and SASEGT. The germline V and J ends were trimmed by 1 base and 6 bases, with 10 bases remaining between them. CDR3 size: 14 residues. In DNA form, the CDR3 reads TGTGCCAGCAGTGAAGTTACACGCGGTCAGCCCCAGCATTTT. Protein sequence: CASSEVTRGQPQHF.

Here the CDR3 DNA reads TGTGCCAGCAGCCGCGGAGGGATCGGCTACACCTTC. Encoded protein: CASSRGGIGYTF. The genes are TRBV3-1 (or the pseudogene TRBV3-2) and TRBJ1-2; D call uncertain. The CDR3 is 12 amino acids. The germline gives CDR1 LGHDT, CDR2 YNNKEL (reference sequence). The V and J ends lost 4 bases and 8 bases respectively, with 11 bases between them.

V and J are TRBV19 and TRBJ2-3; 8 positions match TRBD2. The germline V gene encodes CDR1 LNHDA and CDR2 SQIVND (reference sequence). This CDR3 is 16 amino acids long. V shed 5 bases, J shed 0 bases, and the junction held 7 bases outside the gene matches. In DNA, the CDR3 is TGTGCCAGTAGTTCGAGCGGGAGCGCGAGCACAGATACGCAGTATTTT. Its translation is CASSSSGSASTDTQYF.

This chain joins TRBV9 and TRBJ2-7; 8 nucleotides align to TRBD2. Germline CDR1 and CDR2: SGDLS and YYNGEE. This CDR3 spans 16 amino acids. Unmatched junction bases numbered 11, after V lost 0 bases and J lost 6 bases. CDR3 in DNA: TGTGCCAGCAGCGTAGAAGGCGGGAGGAGATCTGGCGAGCAGTACTTC. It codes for CASSVEGGRRSGEQYF.

The CDR3: CATQLASTGELFF. The CDR3 DNA sequence: TGTGCCACCCAACTAGCGAGCACCGGGGAGCTGTTTTTT. V usage is TRBV27 and J usage is TRBJ2-2; 7 nucleotides agree with TRBD2. The germline CDR1 and CDR2 sequences are MNHEY and SMNVEV (reference sequence). CDR3 length: 13 amino acids. The trim removed 10 bases at V and 4 bases at J, leaving 6 bases unmatched.

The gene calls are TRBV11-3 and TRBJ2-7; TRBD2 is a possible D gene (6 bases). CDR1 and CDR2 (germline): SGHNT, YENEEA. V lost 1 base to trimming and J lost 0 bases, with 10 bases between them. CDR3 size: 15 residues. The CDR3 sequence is CASSLGHGSSYEQYF. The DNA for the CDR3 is TGTGCCAGCAGCTTAGGACACGGGAGCTCCTACGAGCAGTACTTC. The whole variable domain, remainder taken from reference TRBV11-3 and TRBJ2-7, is EAGVVQSPRYKIIEKKQPVAFWCNPISGHNTLYWYLQNLGQGPELLIRYENEEAVDDSQLPKDRFSAERLKGVDSTLKIQPAELGDSAVYLCASSLGHGSSYEQYFGPGTRLTVT.

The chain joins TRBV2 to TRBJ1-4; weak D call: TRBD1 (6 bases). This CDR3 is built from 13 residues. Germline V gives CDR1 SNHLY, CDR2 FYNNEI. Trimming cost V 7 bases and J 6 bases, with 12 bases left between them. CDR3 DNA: TGTGCCAGCACCCGGGACACGGATGAAAAACTGTTTTTT. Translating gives CASTRDTDEKLFF.